This T cell receptor beta chain was recorded in a study of blood T cell repertoires in COVID-19. For the study at large: Sites across the United States, Italy and Spain contributed samples from acute and convalescent COVID-19. The cDNA or gDNA used as material had been derived from T cells, B-cell-depleted T cells, or PBMCs.

From germline, CDR1 is MGHRA and CDR2 YSYEKL. The CDR3 totals 15 residues. V lost 6 bases to trimming and J lost 3 bases; unmatched junction nucleotides: 9. How the authors handled the data: It was from reference gene primer amplification that nucleated cell counts were estimated. Produced via immunoSEQ multiplex PCR; TCRdb's table is partial and in-frame only. The V and J calls and clone size are taken from that table; D and trimming were inferred from the DNA. The repertoire holds 100,000 to 150,000 clones, around 83% seen once, with roughly 10% in the top ten. This clone was observed a few times. The sample taken for sequencing was peripheral blood. The source is a man aged 60 to 69 with acute or convalescent COVID-19. The rearrangement joins TRBV4-1 to TRBJ2-7; 9 bases fit TRBD1. In nucleotides, the CDR3 is TGCGCCAGCAGACGAACCGGGACAGGGAACTACGAGCAGTACTTC. Translated, it gives CASRRTGTGNYEQYF.